These T cell receptor beta chains were read from a single sample in a study of T cell changes during pregnancy in multiple sclerosis. Libraries were prepared by immunoSEQ multiplex PCR; TCRdb keeps only in-frame clonotypes and omits some of them. Of approximately 100,000 clones in the sample, around 90% were seen once. The sequenced sample was peripheral blood, obtained after pregnancy. These receptor sequences come from a female donor in good health, enrolled as a control in a pregnancy study. Each CDR3 is given without its conserved first and last residue. D genes are given only for firm matches.

>TRBV7-2|TRBJ1-2|.
ASSPDLDYGYT
>TRBV19|TRBJ2-7|.
ASSTGLDENEQY
>TRBV5-6|TRBJ2-1|.
ASSLTHYVEQF
>TRBV7-8|TRBJ2-1|TRBD2
ASSPSGRRIAGEDEQF
>TRBV19|TRBJ2-7|TRBD1
ASSADRDRYEQY
>TRBV11-3|TRBJ2-1|TRBD2
ASSPRGANEQF
>TRBV6-1|TRBJ2-3|TRBD2
ASSEGLASGTDTQY
>TRBV19|TRBJ1-5|.
ASSMTVSSNQPQH
>TRBV27|.|TRBD2
ASRQTSEFSYEQY
>TRBV6-1|TRBJ2-2|.
ASSKGGDPTGELF
>TRBV10-3|TRBJ2-3|TRBD2
AISEISGGTDTQY
>TRBV5-1|TRBJ2-1|TRBD2
ASTRTPSGRDEQF
>TRBV10-1|TRBJ1-2|.
ASSYRTHGYT
>TRBV6-1|TRBJ1-5|.
ASRFSGEGNQPQH
>TRBV7-2|TRBJ1-6|TRBD1
ASSLVGRGESPLH
>TRBV20-1|TRBJ2-1|TRBD2
SARDGLAPI
>TRBV19|TRBJ1-4|.
ASAPEGAGEKLF
>TRBV13|TRBJ2-5|TRBD2
ASSLGGEETQY
>TRBV6-6|TRBJ1-2|TRBD1
ASSYSDRGYYT
>TRBV5-1|TRBJ2-5|TRBD2
ASSLEIAGGRRETQY
>TRBV28|TRBJ2-3|TRBD2
ASSFILAGASTQY
>TRBV2|TRBJ2-7|TRBD2
ASRRAASGSSYEQY
>TRBV11-2|TRBJ2-1|TRBD2
ASSSRGGSSNEQF
>TRBV7-7|TRBJ2-3|.
ASSQTRSISDTQY
>TRBV5-4|TRBJ1-6|.
ASSWVLENSPLH
>TRBV5-1|TRBJ2-3|.
ASSLAAGTTDTQY
>TRBV18|TRBJ1-2|TRBD1
ASSPPDREVRGYGYT
>TRBV7-9|TRBJ1-1|.
ASSLAGGAVGTEAF
>TRBV2|TRBJ1-2|.
ASSESGGHYGYT
>TRBV14|TRBJ2-2|.
ASSPTANTGELF
>TRBV5-6|TRBJ1-1|.
ASSNRQLSLNTEAF
>TRBV18|TRBJ2-1|TRBD2
ASSTGLAPLGEQF
>TRBV7-8|TRBJ2-3|.
ASSLRAGQGTDTQY
>TRBV2|TRBJ2-5|.
ASSETYNREGETQY
>TRBV29-1|TRBJ2-7|.
SVEASGEQY
>TRBV6-5|TRBJ1-1|.
ASSYTAMNTEAF
>TRBV30|TRBJ1-1|.
AWTRGGLRAF
>TRBV6-5|TRBJ1-6|.
ASSYEAGTGNSPLH
>TRBV5-4|TRBJ2-2|TRBD1
ASSLKRQGGTGELF
>TRBV5-4|TRBJ1-2|TRBD1
ASSLDRGSSGYT
>TRBV19|TRBJ2-2|TRBD1
ASSREGTETGELF
>TRBV10-3|TRBJ2-4|TRBD2
AISESVLAGGQDKNIQY
>TRBV5-1|TRBJ1-1|TRBD1
ASSRPGQGMEAF
>TRBV5-6|TRBJ2-3|TRBD2
ASSLNGRAGFTDTQY
>TRBV5-4|TRBJ2-7|.
ASSFLGAGYEQY
>TRBV2|TRBJ2-2|TRBD2
ASSEKVGGGLTGELF
>TRBV6-4|TRBJ2-1|TRBD2
ASSRLAGDFNEQF
>TRBV27|TRBJ1-5|TRBD1
ASQTGNQPQH
>TRBV11-2|TRBJ2-7|.
ASSLDGSGNEQY